The 27 T cell receptor beta chains in this list originate from one sample, sequenced in a study of post-analysis software for immune sequencing data. No cognate antigen is known for these TCRs. Libraries were made from TCR beta cDNA, and they carried unique molecular identifiers. TCRdb fed the PCR reads into MiXCR, producing one record per CDR3 protein. Of approximately 400,000 distinct CDR3 sequences in the sample, approximately 33% are singletons; the top ten hold roughly an eighth. Findings and caveats of the study: Roughly five TRBV segments were significantly more frequent in patients than in controls. TRBV5-6, TRBV5-1 and TRBV20-1 were among these segments.

The sequenced sample was blood. Receptors originate from a girl between 5 and 17 years old with multiple sclerosis.

The chain has TRBV27 and TRBJ2-7; D perhaps matches TRBD2 (5 bases). The germline V gene encodes CDR1 MNHEY and CDR2 SMNVEV (reference sequence). The CDR3 covers 13 residues. Trimming shortened V by 1 base and J by 3 bases, and 7 bases separated the two germline ends. The CDR3 nucleotides read TGTGCCAGCAGTTTATTCCGGGGCTACGAGCAGTACTTC. Its protein product is CASSLFRGYEQYF.

The J gene is TRBJ1-2, the V gene TRBV7-9; D unresolved. Trimming removed 4 bases at V and 8 bases at J, with 14 bases between. CDR1 and CDR2 from the germline V gene are SEHNR and FQNEAQ (reference sequence). This CDR3 comprises 13 residues. The CDR3 here is CASSSAWLEGYTF. For the CDR3, the DNA is TGTGCCAGCAGCTCCGCTTGGCTCGAGGGCTACACCTTC.

The rearrangement joins TRBV7-6 to TRBJ2-2; possibly TRBD1 or TRBD2 for D (5 bases each). V dropped 0 bases and J dropped 6 bases, with 17 bases sitting between them. The CDR3 is 17 amino acids. Looked up from germline, CDR1 is SGHVS and CDR2 is FNYEAQ. The CDR3 spells CASSLATAMWDPGELFF. CDR3 DNA sequence: TGTGCCAGCAGCTTAGCGACGGCAATGTGGGACCCCGGGGAGCTGTTTTTT.

Only a few counts were recorded for this clonotype. The chain combines TRBV13 with TRBJ2-1; D might be TRBD2 (7 bases). With 2 bases removed from V and 10 bases from J, the gap between germline ends came to 15 bases. Germline CDR1 is PRHDT and CDR2 is FYEKMQ (reference sequence). This CDR3 has 14 amino acids. The CDR3 protein is CASSLRGGPSEQFF. The CDR3, as DNA: TGTGCCAGCAGCTTAAGGGGGGGGCCCTCGGAGCAGTTCTTC.

This clonotype was seen a few times. The chain is built from TRBV4-1 and TRBJ1-2; 7 bases match TRBD1. V gave up 1 base and J gave up 1 base; unmatched junction bases: 3. Germline V lookup: CDR1 MGHRA, CDR2 YSYEKL. The CDR3 runs to 15 residues. For the CDR3, the DNA is TGCGCCAGCAGCCAAGTGACAGGGATTAACTATGGCTACACCTTC. It yields the protein CASSQVTGINYGYTF.

This clonotype was seen repeatedly, ten times or more. This chain connects TRBV29-1 to TRBJ2-3; D gene uncertain. The ends were cut back, 0 bases at V and 0 bases at J, with 19 bases in the middle. CDR1 and CDR2 (germline): SQVTM, ANQGSEA. The CDR3 consists of 18 residues. CDR3: CSVEDRMVGDSSTDTQYF. The CDR3 nucleotides are TGCAGCGTTGAAGATCGGATGGTTGGCGACTCTAGCACAGATACGCAGTATTTT.

This clonotype has a handful of counts. The chain couples TRBV6-5 to TRBJ2-6; D gene uncertain. The CDR3 runs to 15 residues. The germline V and J ends were trimmed by 7 bases and 0 bases, with 10 bases remaining between them. Germline CDR1 MNHEY, CDR2 SVGAGI. The CDR3 coding sequence is TGTGCCAGCACCAATCGGTTCTCTGGGGCCAACGTCCTGACTTTC. Protein sequence: CASTNRFSGANVLTF.

The chain uses TRBV6-6 and TRBJ1-4; tentative D call: TRBD1 (6 bases). This CDR3 has 15 residues. Germline V gene data show CDR1 as MNHNY and CDR2 as SVGAGI (reference sequence). The V end lost 2 bases, the J end lost 8 bases, and 15 bases lay between the germline ends. The CDR3 DNA sequence: TGTGCCAGCAGTTACCCCGCAGGGGAGGCGGAAAAACTGTTTTTT. Protein sequence: CASSYPAGEAEKLFF.

The CDR3 loop is CASRAGGVVLDEQFF. DNA for the CDR3: TGTGCCAGCAGAGCGGGGGGCGTGGTTCTGGATGAGCAGTTCTTC. The V gene is TRBV27, the J gene TRBJ2-1; the match to TRBD2 covers 9 bases. Germline V lookup: CDR1 MNHEY, CDR2 SMNVEV (reference sequence). The CDR3 loop spans 15 amino acids. The trim removed 6 bases at V and 8 bases at J, leaving 11 bases unmatched.

This sequence joins TRBV29-1 and TRBJ2-7, with TRBD2 matching over 15 bases. CDR1 SQVTM and CDR2 ANQGSEA come from the germline V gene. Losses at the gene ends were 8 bases for V and 3 bases for J; bases not matched to a gene: 14. This CDR3 is 17 amino acids long. In nucleotides, the CDR3 is TGCAGCACCTACGAATGGACTAGCGGGGGGGCGGGCTACGAGCAGTACTTC. Encoded protein: CSTYEWTSGGAGYEQYF.

Notes on this clonotype: Being one base from a much bigger clone, this may be a read error. The chain is built from TRBV11-1 and TRBJ2-1; 11 nucleotides align to TRBD2. The J call may be incorrect, as the DNA end agrees better with TRBJ2-7. Per germline, CDR1 SGHAT and CDR2 FQDESV (reference sequence). The length of the CDR3 is 17 residues. The CDR3 bases are TGTGCCAGCAGCCCGAGGGGACTAGCGGCCTCCTACAATGAGCAGTACTTC. It specifies CASSPRGLAASYNEQYF.

This clonotype was detected a few times. The J gene is TRBJ2-7, the V gene TRBV6-5, with TRBD1 matching over 8 bases. Trimming removed 4 bases from V and 2 bases from J; junction bases left unmatched: 16. In germline, CDR1 is MNHEY, CDR2 SVGAGI. The CDR3 has 18 amino acids. The CDR3 coding sequence is TGTGCCAGCAGTTCTCCTTTGACAGGGGCCCTCTTAGCCTACGAGCAGTACTTC. Translating gives CASSSPLTGALLAYEQYF.

The chain is built from TRBV12-3 or TRBV12-4 and TRBJ2-7; 8 bases map to TRBD1. This CDR3 comprises 15 residues. Trimming at V came to 5 bases and at J to 0 bases, leaving 6 bases not matched to a gene. The CDR3 is CASSPGQGSSYEQYF. The CDR3 bases are TGTGCCAGCAGTCCCGGACAGGGTAGCTCCTACGAGCAGTACTTC.

In its sample, this clonotype was seen once. The CDR3 is CASSPGTQLSYEQYF. The CDR3 nucleotides read TGTGCCAGCAGCCCCGGGACACAGCTCTCCTACGAGCAGTACTTC. The gene calls are TRBV7-9 and TRBJ2-7, with D possibly TRBD1 on 6 matching bases. This CDR3 has 15 residues. V was pared by 5 bases and J by 0 bases, with 14 bases between. Germline V gene data show CDR1 as SEHNR and CDR2 as FQNEAQ (reference sequence).

CDR3 DNA sequence: TGTGCCAGCAACAAGACAGGGAACACTGAAGCTTTCTTT. Amino acid sequence: CASNKTGNTEAFF. The chain combines TRBV11-1 with TRBJ1-1; D is perhaps TRBD1 (6 bases). Deletions cut 7 bases from V and 1 base from J, with 10 bases between. The germline CDR1 and CDR2 sequences are SGHAT and FQDESV (reference sequence). The CDR3 is 13 residues long.

This clonotype was seen a handful of times. This sequence joins TRBV6-2 or TRBV6-3 and TRBJ2-7; D perhaps matches TRBD2 (5 bases). The V and J ends lost 4 bases and 3 bases respectively, with 16 bases between them. In germline, CDR1 is MNHEY, CDR2 SVGEGT. The CDR3 is made up of 15 amino acids. CDR3 nucleotides: TGTGCCAGCAGTTCCTCCGGGGATGGAATCTACGAGCAGTACTTC. It yields the protein CASSSSGDGIYEQYF.

V and J are TRBV9 and TRBJ1-2; 7 positions match TRBD1. J gave up 0 bases and V 3 bases, and 11 bases lay outside the gene matches. Germline CDR1 is SGDLS and CDR2 is YYNGEE. CDR3 length equals 17 residues. The CDR3 sequence is CASSARGQGGANYGYTF. The DNA for the CDR3 is TGTGCCAGCAGCGCGAGGGGGCAGGGGGGAGCTAACTATGGCTACACCTTC.

In this sample, this clonotype turned up many times. V gene TRBV5-1 combines with J gene TRBJ2-7; 7 bases line up with TRBD2. This CDR3 is 14 amino acids long. After removal of 2 bases from V and 2 bases from J, the junction contained 4 bases not matched to a gene. Germline CDR1 SGHRS, CDR2 YFSETQ. The CDR3 DNA reads TGCGCCAGCAGCTTTGGCGGGGGACCCTACGAGCAGTACTTC. Protein: CASSFGGGPYEQYF.

The V call is TRBV11-2, the J call TRBJ2-5; 13 bases match TRBD2. The DNA end lines up better with TRBJ2-7; the J call may be wrong. The CDR3 is made up of 18 amino acids. CDR1 and CDR2 from the germline V gene are SGHAT and FQNNGV. The CDR3 loop is CASSDSTSGGTFGYEQYF. Here the CDR3 DNA reads TGTGCCAGCAGCGACTCGACTAGCGGGGGGACTTTTGGCTACGAGCAGTACTTC.

The chain joins TRBV29-1 to TRBJ2-3, with 8 bases that match TRBD1. CDR1 is SQVTM, CDR2 ANQGSEA, per germline. Trimming removed 5 bases from V and 3 bases from J; junction bases left unmatched: 13. The CDR3 extends over 16 amino acids. This CDR3 reads CSVQHRDRRGTDTQYF. The CDR3 bases are TGCAGCGTTCAACACCGGGACAGGAGAGGTACAGATACGCAGTATTTT.

The rearrangement uses TRBV7-9 and TRBJ1-3; 10 bases line up with TRBD1. This CDR3 region has 18 residues. Germline values: CDR1 SEHNR, CDR2 FQNEAQ (reference sequence). V lost 6 bases and J lost 2; bases outside the gene matches: 13. The CDR3 loop reads CASSQPPGQGPTGNTIYF. The DNA of the CDR3 is TGTGCCAGCAGTCAACCTCCGGGACAGGGGCCGACTGGAAACACCATATATTTT. The full variable domain, with the rest looked up from reference TRBV7-9 and TRBJ1-3, is DTGVSQNPRHKITKRGQNVTFRCDPISEHNRLYWYRQTLGQGPEFLTYFQNEAQLEKSRLLSDRFSAERPKGSFSTLEIQRTEQGDSAMYLCASSQPPGQGPTGNTIYFGEGSWLTVV.

The chain links TRBV29-1 to TRBJ1-5; D possibly corresponds to TRBD1 (6 bases). The V and J ends lost 6 bases and 0 bases respectively, with 9 bases between them. The CDR3 has 13 amino acids. CDR1 is SQVTM and CDR2 is ANQGSEA in the germline V gene. The DNA of the CDR3 is TGCAGCGTACGACAGGATAGCAATCAGCCCCAGCATTTT. It is translated as CSVRQDSNQPQHF.

The rearrangement links TRBV7-3 to TRBJ2-5; 8 positions match TRBD1. The end of the DNA fits TRBJ2-7 better, so the J call may be wrong. The CDR3 covers 13 residues. Germline CDR1 reads SGHTA; CDR2 reads FQGTGA. CDR3 loop: CASSQNTGGEQYF. The DNA of the CDR3 is TGTGCCAGCAGTCAAAACACAGGGGGCGAGCAGTACTTC.

This clonotype turned up a few times. Mismatch with germline at one junction end may stem from a read error. The chain uses TRBV5-1 and TRBJ2-3, with a tentative D call TRBD1 (5 bases). This CDR3 spans 18 amino acids. CDR1 SGHRS and CDR2 YFSETQ come from the germline V gene. The CDR3 DNA reads as TGCGTCAGCAGCTTCGCCCGAAGAACAGGACCGGCGGCAGATACGCAGTATTTT. It encodes CVSSFARRTGPAADTQYF.

The chain is built from TRBV24-1 and TRBJ2-5; 9 nucleotides match TRBD1. V lost 5 bases, J lost 3 bases, and 6 bases stayed unmatched. Germline V CDR1 and CDR2: KGHDR, SFDVKD. This CDR3 is 15 amino acids long. Written as DNA, the CDR3 is TGTGCCACCAGTGGGAGGACAGGGGTTGAAGAGACCCAGTACTTC. Its protein is CATSGRTGVEETQYF.

This clonotype showed up just a few times. V gene TRBV27 combines with J gene TRBJ1-5; 7 nucleotides line up with TRBD1. Trimming removed 5 bases from V and 7 bases from J; junction bases left unmatched: 5. Per the germline V gene, CDR1 is MNHEY and CDR2 is SMNVEV (reference sequence). This CDR3 spans 13 amino acids. This chain's CDR3 is CASSRQGRQPQHF. The CDR3 bases are TGTGCCAGCAGTCGACAGGGAAGGCAGCCCCAGCATTTT.

In regard to this clonotype: At one end the junction does not follow the germline gene, possibly because of a read error. The chain combines TRBV6-4 with TRBJ2-3; 8 bases line up with TRBD2. CDR1 is MRHNA and CDR2 is SNTAGT in the germline V gene. The CDR3 extends over 15 amino acids. In nucleotides, the CDR3 is TGTGCCAGCAGTGACGGGACTAGTAGCACAGGTACGCAGTATTTT. Encoded protein: CASSDGTSSTGTQYF.